This TCR beta chain originates from a study of B cell selection in AIRE deficiency (dated by TCRdb to between 2018 and 2021). A note on the overall study: A comparison of TCRbeta repertoires of sorted blood CD4+ conventional T cells and regulatory T cells was made between AIRE-deficient patients and healthy controls. The TCR-sequenced cohort comprised about five AIRE-deficient APECED patients and about five healthy control donors. What the research found in general, with its limitations: About 29% of Treg TCRbeta sequences shared among healthy donors appeared in patient Tconv cells, suggesting diversion of Treg-biased clones into the Tconv compartment. Only TCRbeta chains were sequenced, and under 40% of the Treg sequences shared among healthy donors were also detected in healthy Tconv cells, possibly owing to differing TCRalpha chains. CDR3s were shorter in shared Treg sequences, reflecting a bias toward rearrangements that have few non-templated nucleotide insertions. Of roughly 4,000 shared Treg TCRbeta sequences, 25% to 35% were shared only among healthy donors and 9.3% only among patients, suggesting less efficient Treg selection without AIRE. Tconv and Treg cells from AIRE-deficient patients showed TCRBV gene usage, CDR3 length and TCR diversity similar to those of healthy donors.

A word on this clone: Its antigen specificity is not known. Base qualities are not recorded, but no much larger clone differs from it by a single base.

For sorting, regulatory T cells were defined as CD4+CD25hiCD127low/negative cells. The AIRE-deficient patients had APECED syndrome. A FACSAria flow cytometer was used to sort the Tconv and Treg cells intended for TCRbeta sequencing. The sorted cells were collected in 5-ml round-bottom polystyrene tubes, and the dry cell pellets were frozen at -80 degrees C prior to sequencing. The immunoSEQ platform was used to sequence the TCRbeta chain. The published analysis was carried out like this. When Treg repertoires were pooled, approximately 5.5x10^4 distinct TCRbeta sequences were obtained from patients and roughly 9.6x10^4 from healthy donors. Treg TCRbeta sequences found in two or more individuals were defined as public, and these public Treg TCRbeta sequences were then searched for in Tconv repertoires. Group differences were tested with Mann-Whitney U tests and Bonferroni-Dunn correction in GraphPad Prism 7.03. TCRdb provides this immuneACCESS table in a form limited to in-frame rearrangements. Some clones are lacking; in checked studies, under half of them reflect an unresolved V gene, and why the rest are absent is not known. That table supplies the V and J calls and clone size; D and trimming were determined from the DNA. This sample holds 4,000 to 6,500 clones; more than 70% were observed only once. Clones ranked in the top ten supply approximately 2.8% of the sample.

The CDR3 has 13 amino acids, counting the end cysteine and phenylalanine. Only the CDR3 DNA stays, 39 bases, in frame from base 1. The CDR1 and CDR2 encoded by the germline V gene (reference sequence) are SGHNT and YYREEE. Deletion took 4 bases off V and 7 bases off J, with a span of 12 bases between the germline ends. Sample: Tregs sorted from PBMCs. The TCR was taken from a human donor with AIRE deficiency. This chain joins TRBV5-4 to TRBJ2-1, with the identity of the D gene unclear. The CDR3 region has the sequence CASSTPRLNEQFF. In nucleotides, the sequence is TGTGCCAGCAGCACCCCTAGGTTGAATGAGCAGTTCTTC.